The 32 T cell receptor beta chains presented below share a single source sample, sequenced in a study of beta chain features in type 1 diabetes. Study results and caveats: When Type 1 diabetes patients were examined, their TCRB CDR3s proved moderately but significantly shorter in all four CD4+ subsets.

cDNA synthesis used the whole RNA isolate, giving expressed TCRB sequences. Repertoires were generated with immunoSEQ multiplex PCR, while TCRdb's copy carries only in-frame clones and drops some. The sample holds 85,000 to 110,000 clones; under 30% are singletons and the top ten take under 0.55%. The antigens these receptors bind are not known. Input material: central memory CD4+ T cells from blood. These receptors were collected from a young woman with type 1 diabetes.

This chain connects TRBV10-3 to TRBJ1-1; TRBD1 agrees at 9 bases. This CDR3 region has 13 residues. CDR1 and CDR2 from the germline V gene are ENHRY and SYGVKD. V gave up 10 bases and J gave up 1 base; unmatched junction bases: 4. This CDR3 reads CATWTGENTEAFF. Written as DNA, the CDR3 is TGTGCCACTTGGACAGGGGAGAACACTGAAGCTTTCTTT.

The chain recombines TRBV2 with TRBJ2-2; 8 bases fit TRBD2. Unmatched junction bases numbered 9, after V lost 5 bases and J lost 7 bases. The length of the CDR3 is 15 residues. Per the germline V gene, CDR1 is SNHLY and CDR2 is FYNNEI. The CDR3 nucleotides are TGTGCCAGCAGTCTTCAGACTAGCGAATACGGGGAGCTGTTTTTT. Translating it yields CASSLQTSEYGELFF.

This clone has a handful of counts. This chain links TRBV5-6 with TRBJ2-3, with TRBD2 identical over 7 bases. CDR3 length: 13 amino acids. Trimming cost V 4 bases and J 2 bases; bases outside gene matches: 1. The germline CDR1 and CDR2 sequences are SGHDT and YYEEEE. CDR3 residues: CASSAGDTDTQYF. In DNA form, the CDR3 reads TGTGCCAGCAGCGCGGGGGACACAGATACGCAGTATTTT.

This clone was detected only a few times. This chain connects TRBV18 to TRBJ2-1; D perhaps matches TRBD1 (5 bases). The CDR3 runs to 14 residues. In germline, CDR1 is KGHSH, CDR2 LQKENI. Deletions cut 3 bases from V and 7 bases from J, with 13 bases between. The chain's CDR3 is CASSPQGSRNEQFF. In nucleotides, the CDR3 is TGTGCCAGCTCACCGCAGGGTTCTCGGAATGAGCAGTTCTTC.

This rearrangement joins TRBV28 to TRBJ1-4; possible D gene TRBD1, 6 bases. CDR1 and CDR2 (germline): MDHEN, SYDVKM. V lost 6 bases and J lost 2, with 10 bases in between. The CDR3 extends over 14 amino acids. CDR3 sequence reads: CASRNRATNEKLFF. The CDR3 DNA is TGTGCCAGCAGAAACAGGGCGACTAATGAAAAACTGTTTTTT.

This clone was counted a few times. The rearrangement links TRBV30 to TRBJ2-5, with a tentative D call TRBD2 (6 bases). The CDR3 is made up of 14 amino acids. Trimming removed 6 bases from V and 5 bases from J, with 19 bases in between. Per germline, CDR1 GTSNPN and CDR2 SVGIG (reference sequence). The CDR3: CACQTGSGEETQYF. CDR3 DNA: TGTGCCTGCCAAACCGGGAGTGGGGAGGAGACCCAGTACTTC.

This chain links TRBV28 with TRBJ2-2, with D possibly matching TRBD1 (6 bases). The V gene lost 6 bases and the J gene lost 7 bases, with 12 bases spanning the gap. The CDR3 extends over 13 amino acids. Germline V gives CDR1 MDHEN, CDR2 SYDVKM. The CDR3 sequence is CASSSQGDGELFF. CDR3 DNA: TGTGCCAGCAGCTCACAGGGTGACGGGGAGCTGTTTTTT.

This chain joins TRBV7-8 and TRBJ2-5; 11 bases agree with TRBD2. Germline V gene data show CDR1 as SGHVS and CDR2 as FQNEAQ. V was clipped by 3 bases and J by 5 bases; unmatched bases: 2. The CDR3 extends over 14 amino acids. The CDR3 loop is CASSLASGRETQYF. In DNA form, the CDR3 reads TGTGCCAGCAGCTTGGCTAGCGGGAGGGAGACCCAGTACTTC.

This chain's CDR3 is CASSKVSNEQFF. The CDR3, as DNA: TGTGCCAGCAGCAAAGTGAGCAATGAGCAGTTCTTC. This chain connects TRBV21-1 to TRBJ2-1; the table's D call TRBD2 went unverified against the DNA. TRBV21-1 is termed a pseudogene. The CDR3 consists of 12 residues.

The V gene is TRBV29-1, the J gene TRBJ2-2; 8 bases fit TRBD1. The germline V gene encodes CDR1 SQVTM and CDR2 ANQGSEA. Trimming cost V 4 bases and J 6 bases; bases outside gene matches: 1. The CDR3 spans 12 residues. The DNA of the CDR3 is TGCAGCGTTGGACAGGGGTCCGGGGAGCTGTTTTTT. It translates to CSVGQGSGELFF.

The V and J genes are TRBV7-9 and TRBJ2-5; TRBD2 aligns across 7 bases. The germline V gene encodes CDR1 SEHNR and CDR2 FQNEAQ (reference sequence). Losses at the gene ends were 5 bases for V and 5 bases for J; bases not matched to a gene: 17. The CDR3 runs 17 residues. CDR3 bases: TGTGCCAGCAGCCCTACGGGCCTCAACATCGGGGGGGAGACCCAGTACTTC. Residues: CASSPTGLNIGGETQYF. The complete variable domain, with remaining parts taken from reference TRBV7-9 and TRBJ2-5, reads DTGVSQNPRHKITKRGQNVTFRCDPISEHNRLYWYRQTLGQGPEFLTYFQNEAQLEKSRLLSDRFSAERPKGSFSTLEIQRTEQGDSAMYLCASSPTGLNIGGETQYFGPGTRLLVL.

The V gene is TRBV29-1, the J gene TRBJ1-1, with TRBD1 matching over 7 bases. V lost 4 bases, J lost 2 bases, and 7 bases stayed unmatched. CDR3 length: 14 amino acids. Per germline, CDR1 SQVTM and CDR2 ANQGSEA. CDR3 sequence (DNA): TGCAGCGTTGGGGTGGGACAGTTCAACACTGAAGCTTTCTTT. Translated: CSVGVGQFNTEAFF.

This rearrangement joins TRBV14 to TRBJ2-2; D may be TRBD1 (6 bases). This CDR3 contains 15 residues. The V end lost 4 bases, the J end lost 4 bases, and 13 bases lay between the germline ends. CDR1 is SGHDN, CDR2 FVKESK, per germline. The CDR3 nucleotides read TGTGCCAGCAGCCCCCTAGGCAGGGGCACCGGGGAGCTGTTTTTT. This gives the protein CASSPLGRGTGELFF.

This clone was recorded at least ten times. Here the CDR3 DNA reads TGCAGCGTTGAAGGGAGGGGGCTGAGCTATGGCTACACCTTC. Its translation: CSVEGRGLSYGYTF. The V gene is TRBV29-1, the J gene TRBJ1-2; 7 bases agree with TRBD1. Trimming at V came to 1 base and at J to 4 bases, leaving 6 bases not matched to a gene. CDR1 SQVTM and CDR2 ANQGSEA come from the germline V gene. The CDR3 has 14 amino acids.

The chain uses TRBV6-4 and TRBJ2-7; 9 bases are shared with TRBD2. J was trimmed by 2 bases and V by 7 bases; bases with no gene match: 21. The CDR3 spans 19 residues. Germline-derived CDR1 and CDR2 are MRHNA and SNTAGT. The CDR3 here is CASNWPSGSGSDTAYEQYF. The CDR3 DNA reads as TGTGCCAGCAATTGGCCCTCCGGTAGCGGGAGTGATACAGCCTACGAGCAGTACTTC.

The gene calls are TRBV28 and TRBJ1-1; D is perhaps TRBD1 (6 bases). The length of the CDR3 is 12 residues. CDR1 and CDR2 (germline): MDHEN, SYDVKM. With 7 bases removed from V and 9 bases from J, the gap between germline ends came to 15 bases. The CDR3 is CASIKDSWKAFF. The CDR3 DNA follows: TGTGCCAGCATTAAGGACAGCTGGAAAGCTTTCTTT.

The gene calls are TRBV18 and TRBJ2-3; 7 bases map to TRBD1. The CDR3 length is 17 residues. Germline CDR1 reads KGHSH; CDR2 reads LQKENI. V lost 2 bases to trimming and J lost 6 bases; unmatched junction nucleotides: 14. Here the CDR3 reads CASSPNTGVLTKDTQYF. For the CDR3, the DNA is TGTGCCAGCTCACCAAATACAGGGGTCCTAACTAAGGATACGCAGTATTTT.

V gene TRBV10-3 combines with J gene TRBJ2-2; perhaps TRBD2 as D (6 bases). V lost 4 bases to trimming and J lost 3 bases, with 12 bases between them. Germline loops: CDR1 ENHRY, CDR2 SYGVKD. CDR3 size: 15 residues. The CDR3 here is CAISGVGGDTGELFF. CDR3 bases: TGTGCCATCAGTGGAGTAGGCGGGGACACCGGGGAGCTGTTTTTT.

The V and J genes are TRBV18 and TRBJ2-2; 12 bases agree with TRBD2. After removal of 3 bases from V and 3 bases from J, the junction contained 8 bases not matched to a gene. Germline V gene data show CDR1 as KGHSH and CDR2 as LQKENI. The CDR3 extends over 18 amino acids. The CDR3 loop is CASSPMTSGSFYTGELFF. DNA for the CDR3: TGTGCCAGCTCACCTATGACTAGCGGGAGCTTCTACACCGGGGAGCTGTTTTTT.

The V call is TRBV4-3, the J call TRBJ1-4; 7 nucleotides align to TRBD1. From germline, CDR1 is LGHNA and CDR2 YSLEER. Unmatched junction bases numbered 8, after V lost 3 bases and J lost 4 bases. This CDR3 spans 16 amino acids. The CDR3: CASSHETGAFNEKLFF. CDR3 bases: TGCGCCAGCAGCCATGAAACAGGGGCCTTTAATGAAAAACTGTTTTTT.

This clone turned up a few times. This chain links TRBV10-3 with TRBJ2-5; TRBD2 might be the D (6 bases). With 10 bases removed from V and 1 base from J, the gap between germline ends came to 19 bases. Germline assignment: CDR1 ENHRY and CDR2 SYGVKD. The CDR3 is 15 residues long. CDR3 region: CATTAGGSSQETQYF. For the CDR3, the DNA is TGTGCCACGACTGCTGGGGGGTCTTCCCAAGAGACCCAGTACTTC.

V gene TRBV2 combines with J gene TRBJ2-7; 11 bases are a match to TRBD2. Germline CDR1 is SNHLY and CDR2 is FYNNEI. The J segment lost 9 bases and the V segment lost 7 bases, leaving 5 bases of the junction unmatched. This CDR3 contains 12 residues. CDR3 sequence reads: CASTGLAGWQYV. DNA for the CDR3: TGTGCCAGCACCGGACTAGCGGGCTGGCAGTACGTC.

V and J are TRBV11-1 and TRBJ1-1; perhaps TRBD1 as D (6 bases). The V end was cut by 5 bases, the J end by 0 bases, with 13 bases between. CDR3 length: 15 amino acids. Per germline, CDR1 SGHAT and CDR2 FQDESV (reference sequence). CDR3 nucleotide sequence: TGTGCCAGCAGCAATACAGGGTTGATGAACACTGAAGCTTTCTTT. Amino acids: CASSNTGLMNTEAFF.

The V and J genes are TRBV11-3 and TRBJ2-7; the D gene is possibly TRBD1 (6 bases). V dropped 4 bases and J dropped 2 bases, with 15 bases sitting between them. In germline, CDR1 is SGHNT, CDR2 YENEEA. This CDR3 contains 15 residues. The CDR3 loop reads CASSSLRDKTYEQYF. CDR3 in DNA: TGTGCCAGCAGCTCCCTACGGGACAAGACCTACGAGCAGTACTTC.

The chain employs TRBV28 and TRBJ1-1, with D unclear. CDR1 is MDHEN and CDR2 is SYDVKM in the germline V gene. This CDR3 is 12 amino acids long. Between the trimmed V and J ends, which lost 5 bases and 4 bases, there was a span of 8 bases. The CDR3 region is CASSLSLTEAFF. Here the CDR3 DNA reads TGTGCCAGCAGTCTAAGTCTCACTGAAGCTTTCTTT.

This clone was picked up a small number of times. The rearrangement joins TRBV30 to TRBJ2-1; D is possibly TRBD1 (6 bases). In germline, CDR1 is GTSNPN, CDR2 SVGIG (reference sequence). Deletions cut 2 bases from V and 14 bases from J, with 16 bases between. The CDR3 sequence is 12 residues long. DNA for the CDR3: TGTGCCTGGAGTACCGGCCGGGACAATGAGTTCTTC. Protein: CAWSTGRDNEFF.

The chain is built from TRBV19 and TRBJ1-5; D is unclear. V dropped 4 bases and J dropped 6 bases, with 13 bases sitting between them. The CDR3 loop spans 14 amino acids. Germline V gene data show CDR1 as LNHDA and CDR2 as SQIVND (reference sequence). The CDR3 region has the DNA TGTGCCAGTAGTAATCCCCAGCGGGGTCAGCCCCAGCATTTT. Translation gives CASSNPQRGQPQHF.

The gene calls are TRBV5-6 and TRBJ2-5; possible D gene TRBD2, 6 bases. The CDR3 has 14 amino acids. Germline V lookup: CDR1 SGHDT, CDR2 YYEEEE. Trimming took off 2 bases at V and 0 bases at J, with 8 bases between the two ends. CDR3 coding DNA: TGTGCCAGCAGCTTCGGGGGAAACCAAGAGACCCAGTACTTC. It translates to CASSFGGNQETQYF.

This rearrangement joins TRBV5-6 to TRBJ1-2, with 7 bases that match TRBD1. Germline V gives CDR1 SGHDT, CDR2 YYEEEE. The CDR3 length is 15 residues. Trimming took 0 bases from V and 3 from J; bases not matched to a gene: 5. This CDR3 is CASSLGRTGHYGYTF. DNA for the CDR3: TGTGCCAGCAGCTTGGGTAGGACAGGACACTATGGCTACACCTTC.

This clone has more than one count but fewer than ten. The V call is TRBV30, the J call TRBJ1-1; 7 bases agree with TRBD1. CDR1 GTSNPN and CDR2 SVGIG come from the germline V gene (reference sequence). The V and J ends lost 4 bases and 4 bases, in that order; junction bases with no gene match: 9. The CDR3 runs 14 residues. CDR3 residues: CAWTRDSRATEAFF. The CDR3 nucleotides read TGTGCCTGGACCCGGGACAGTCGAGCCACTGAAGCTTTCTTT.

CDR3 in DNA: TGTGCCTGGAGTGTACTAGGCCGGGAGCAGTACTTC. It codes for CAWSVLGREQYF. This chain joins TRBV30 and TRBJ2-7; D might be TRBD2 (5 bases). The CDR3 covers 12 residues. V dropped 0 bases and J dropped 7 bases, with 10 bases sitting between them. Germline lookup yields CDR1 GTSNPN and CDR2 SVGIG (reference sequence).

The chain links TRBV7-3 to TRBJ2-5; 10 nucleotides align to TRBD2. Judging by the DNA end, TRBJ2-7 fits better; the J call may be wrong. Germline CDR1 reads SGHTA; CDR2 reads FQGTGA. The CDR3 runs to 15 residues. The CDR3 protein is CASSFSSGSYYEQYF. In nucleotides, the CDR3 is TGTGCCAGCAGCTTCTCTAGCGGGAGCTACTACGAGCAGTACTTC.